The text below deals with one TCR beta chain. How the authors handled the data: Amplification from reference gene primers served as the basis for estimated nucleated cell counts. The table came from immunoSEQ multiplex PCR; TCRdb's copy has only in-frame clones and leaves some out. V and J calls and clone size come straight from that table; D and trimming were deduced from the DNA. The sample contains 250,000 to 350,000 clones, around 89% of which appear only once. Germline assignment: CDR1 SEHNR and CDR2 FQNEAQ (reference sequence). The CDR3 is 15 amino acids. Trimming shortened V by 2 bases and J by 7 bases, and 17 bases separated the two germline ends. This entry comes from a study of blood T cell repertoires in COVID-19. In the study overall: Samples of COVID-19 (acute and convalescent) were obtained from the United States, Italy and Spain. PBMCs, B-cell-depleted T cells, or T cells provided the cDNA or gDNA that made up the material.

V usage is TRBV7-9 and J usage is TRBJ1-1, with D possibly being TRBD1 (5 bases). The receptor was derived from a woman in her twenties or thirties who had recovered from COVID-19. The sample consisted of peripheral blood. CDR3 protein: CASSLNLPGMDEAFF. The CDR3 DNA is TGTGCCAGCAGCTTAAATTTGCCAGGGATGGATGAAGCTTTCTTT.